This is a list of T cell receptor beta chains from one sample in a study of cytomegalovirus exposure and HLA in healthy donors. Only in-frame clones appear in the TCRdb table, and some are missing; sequencing was by immunoSEQ multiplex PCR. The sample holds around 100,000 clones, 67% seen once. Source material: PBMCs. The receptors stem from a young man in good health and CMV-seropositive. CDR3s include the opening cysteine and the closing phenylalanine or tryptophan. D genes are given only for firm matches. Clone size appears in some rows only: once, few, many, or a class for an expanded clone.

clone_size d_call j_call v_call cdr3_nt cdr3_aa
. . TRBJ1-1 TRBV30 TGTGCCTGGAGAGCGAACACTGAAGCTTTCTTT CAWRANTEAFF
. . TRBJ2-1 TRBV15 TGTGCCACCAGCAGGCGGGGTAGCTCCTACAATGAGCAGTTCTTC CATSRRGSSYNEQFF
. . TRBJ2-1 TRBV6-1 TGTGCCATCTGCAGACAGGTAGGGTTGGATGAGCAGTTCTTC CAICRQVGLDEQFF
. . TRBJ2-3 TRBV14 TGTGCCAGCAGCCAAGACAGGGGAGGGACAGATACGCAGTATTTT CASSQDRGGTDTQYF
few TRBD1 TRBJ1-2 TRBV7-2 TGTGCCAGCAGCCAAGGACAGGTTATATCATATGGCTACACCTTC CASSQGQVISYGYTF
once TRBD1 TRBJ1-6 TRBV2 TGTGCCAGCAGTGAACGACAGGGTGAGAATTCACCCCTCCACTTT CASSERQGENSPLHF
. TRBD2 TRBJ2-5 TRBV5-4 TGTGCCAGCAGCTTTGGGACTAGTGAGCAAGAGACCCAGTACTTC CASSFGTSEQETQYF
. TRBD1 TRBJ2-7 TRBV11-3 TGTGCCAGCAGCTTAGTAGGGACAGCTTCCTACGAGCAGTACTTC CASSLVGTASYEQYF
once . TRBJ2-2 TRBV2 TGTGCCACCAAGGGGCACACCGGGGAGCTGTTTTTT CATKGHTGELFF
. TRBD2 TRBJ2-5 TRBV5-1 TGCGCCAGCAGTCCCCGACTAGCGGGGGGCCAAGAGACCCAGTACTTC CASSPRLAGGQETQYF
few . TRBJ1-1 TRBV19 TGTGCCAGTAAGGGGGTTCGGACTGAAGCTTTCTTT CASKGVRTEAFF
. TRBD1 TRBJ1-2 TRBV19 TGTGCCAGTAGTACTACGACAGGGGGCTATGGCTACACCTTC CASSTTTGGYGYTF
. . TRBJ1-1 TRBV7-2 TGTGCCAGCAGCTTATATCCGGGGACTGAAGCTTTCTTT CASSLYPGTEAFF
. . TRBJ1-5 TRBV6-6 TGTGCCAGCAGTTTCAATAGTCAGGTCAATCAGCCCCAGCATTTT CASSFNSQVNQPQHF
. TRBD2 TRBJ2-1 TRBV6-4 TGTGCCAGCAGCGCCCAGCGGGGAGAGGGCAATGAGCAGTTCTTC CASSAQRGEGNEQFF
. . TRBJ1-1 TRBV19 TGTGCCAGTAGTCCCAGCGGGGGCCACACTGAAGCTTTCTTT CASSPSGGHTEAFF
. . TRBJ1-2 TRBV28 TGTGCCAGCAGTTTACCCCCGAGATATGGCTACACCTTC CASSLPPRYGYTF
. . TRBJ2-3 TRBV7-2 TGTGCCAGCAGCTTTATCACAGATACGCAGTATTTT CASSFITDTQYF
. TRBD1 TRBJ1-2 TRBV6-1 TGTGCCAGCAGTGAGGACAGGGGTTGGGGCTACACCTTC CASSEDRGWGYTF
. . TRBJ1-6 TRBV28 TGTGCCAGCACCCCCGGACAGCATAATTCACCCCTCCACTTT CASTPGQHNSPLHF
. TRBD2 TRBJ2-1 TRBV2 TGTGCCAACCGACCGACTAGCGGGGGGGCCGGTGAGCAGTTCTTC CANRPTSGGAGEQFF
. . TRBJ1-2 TRBV30 TGTGCCTGGACCCCATCGACCGGGTTGAAGGGGGATGGCTACACCTTC CAWTPSTGLKGDGYTF
. TRBD2 TRBJ2-1 TRBV4-1 TGCGCCAGCAGCCAAGCTGGACTAGCGGGGGGGCCGGGGTCCTACAATGAGCAGTTCTTC CASSQAGLAGGPGSYNEQFF
. . TRBJ1-1 TRBV19 TGTGCCAGTAGTATATCCCCAGGCGTCAAGGCTGAAGCTTTCTTT CASSISPGVKAEAFF
. TRBD2 TRBJ2-7 TRBV10-3 TGTGCCATCAGGACCCTCGGGACTAGCGGGGAGTACTACGAGCAGTACTTC CAIRTLGTSGEYYEQYF
few TRBD1 TRBJ1-1 TRBV27 TGTGCCAGCAGTTTATACCCAACAGGGGTTGACACTGAAGCTTTCTTT CASSLYPTGVDTEAFF
. . TRBJ1-5 TRBV28 TGTGCCAGCACCCCCGGGGGTGGAGGCACTCAGCCCCAGCATTTT CASTPGGGGTQPQHF
few . TRBJ1-2 TRBV5-4 TGTGCCAGCAGCTTGAATCCGGGGACTGGTGGCTACACCTTC CASSLNPGTGGYTF
once . TRBJ1-1 TRBV5-1 TGCGCCAGCAAGGGTGGAGGTGAAGCTTTCTTT CASKGGGEAFF
. TRBD1 TRBJ1-5 TRBV6-5 TGTGCCAGCAAGCGACAGGGGTCTAATCAGCCCCAGCATTTT CASKRQGSNQPQHF
. TRBD2 TRBJ2-5 TRBV11-2 TGTGCCAGCAGCCAACGGGGGGGCACGGACTTC CASSQRGGTDF
few TRBD2 TRBJ2-1 TRBV19 TGTGCCAGTAGAGCCCCGGGGGGGCCAAGAGAGCAGTTCTTC CASRAPGGPREQFF
. TRBD1 TRBJ2-3 TRBV29-1 TGCAGCGCTGAAGAGGGGGCCACAGATACGCAGTATTTT CSAEEGATDTQYF
few TRBD2 TRBJ2-7 TRBV11-3 TGTGCCAGCAGCTTTGACTTTATGCTAGCGGGAGCCGTTTCCTACGAGCAGTACTTC CASSFDFMLAGAVSYEQYF
. TRBD1 TRBJ2-7 TRBV7-9 TGTGCCAGCAGCGCCCACAGGGGGGTGGGGTACGAGCAGTACTTC CASSAHRGVGYEQYF
. . TRBJ1-4 TRBV28 TGTGCCATACAGGGATATGAAAAACTGTTTTTT CAIQGYEKLFF
. . TRBJ2-3 TRBV5-1 TGCGCCAGCAGCTTGGGGAAAGGGGTGCTCGGGTCCGGGACAGATACGCAGTATTTT CASSLGKGVLGSGTDTQYF
few TRBD1 TRBJ1-4 TRBV28 TGTGCCAGCAGTCCGCAGGGGGGTAATGAAAAACTGTTTTTT CASSPQGGNEKLFF
once . TRBJ1-4 TRBV18 TGTGCCAGCTCACCAGGATTAGGCGGAACTGTCGAAAAACTGTTTTTT CASSPGLGGTVEKLFF
. . TRBJ1-1 TRBV15 TGTGCCACCAGCAGGGGACATAACACTGAAGCTTTCTTT CATSRGHNTEAFF
. TRBD2 TRBJ2-5 TRBV2 TGTGCCAGCCGGGGGGAGGAAGAGACCCAGTACTTC CASRGEEETQYF
. TRBD1 TRBJ2-3 TRBV27 TGTGCCAGCAGTCTTCCCGGGACAGGGAAAGATACGCAGTATTTT CASSLPGTGKDTQYF
few . TRBJ2-2 TRBV27 TGTGCCAGCAGTTTATGGCCCAGGGTGAACACCGGGGAGCTGTTTTTT CASSLWPRVNTGELFF
. . TRBJ1-6 TRBV15 TGTGCCACCAGCTTGGATGGGCCTTCACCCCTCCACTTT CATSLDGPSPLHF
. TRBD1 TRBJ1-1 TRBV27 TGTGCCAGCAGTCTAGGACAGGGACCAGACGGGGACACTGAAGCTTTCTTT CASSLGQGPDGDTEAFF
. . TRBJ1-2 TRBV11-2 TGTGCCAGCAGCGTCTTCGGGTATGGCTACACCTTC CASSVFGYGYTF
few . TRBJ2-3 TRBV11-3 TGTGCCAGCAGCCTTACAGGGAAGGACACAGATACGCAGTATTTT CASSLTGKDTDTQYF
. . TRBJ2-5 TRBV6-6 TGTGCCAGCAGTTACTCGGGGGGGCATCAAGAGACCCAGTACTTC CASSYSGGHQETQYF